The rows below give T cell receptor beta chains drawn from one sample of a study of T-cell reconstitution after alpha-beta-depleted transplantation in children. TCRdb re-called the PCR reads with MiXCR, one entry per CDR3 protein. The sample includes 200,000 to 250,000 distinct CDR3 sequences, 9.5% to 13% of them seen just once. Sequencing was performed on PBMCs, taken before TCRalphabeta/CD19-depleted stem cell transplant. The receptors shown here come from a child younger than two with acute myeloid leukemia, due to receive a stem cell transplant. Each CDR3 is given with its conserved first and last residue. A D gene is named only where the DNA matches it firmly. Size is omitted from some rows. Given values are once, few, many or a class for expanded clones.

D	size	V	J	DNA	CDR3
.	many	TRBV7-2	TRBJ2-7	TGTGCCAGCAGCGTCACAGGAAGTAACTCCTACGAGCAGTACTTC	CASSVTGSNSYEQYF
.	many	TRBV30	TRBJ2-3	TGTGCCTGGAGTGCAGATACGCAGTATTTT	CAWSADTQYF
.	many	TRBV11-2	TRBJ1-2	TGTGCCAGCAGCTTAGAGCGGTCGGACACCTATGGCTACACCTTC	CASSLERSDTYGYTF
.	.	TRBV6-1	TRBJ1-3	TGTGCCAGCAAAGGGGCCAGCGGAAACACCATATATTTT	CASKGASGNTIYF
TRBD2	many	TRBV6-1	TRBJ2-4	TGTGCCACAAGGCGGGAGGTACACCAAAACATTCAGTACTTC	CATRREVHQNIQYF
.	few	TRBV7-9	TRBJ2-1	TGTGCCAGCAGCTTCCTTCGAGGGAGTCAAAACAATGAGCAGTTCTTC	CASSFLRGSQNNEQFF
.	.	TRBV7-2	TRBJ2-7	TGTGCCAGCACAATAAGGGTTAGCGGTCGACAGTACTTC	CASTIRVSGRQYF
TRBD1	many	TRBV14	TRBJ2-1	TGTGCCAGCAGCCAGAACACAGGGGGTGAGCAGTTCTTC	CASSQNTGGEQFF
TRBD2	many	TRBV6-5	TRBJ2-5	TGTGCCAGCAGTTATGAGAGCGGGGGGACAAAAGAGACCCAGTACTTC	CASSYESGGTKETQYF
.	many	TRBV7-2	TRBJ2-3	TGTGCCAGCGGGAGAACAGATACGCAGTATTTT	CASGRTDTQYF
TRBD2	many	TRBV5-1	TRBJ2-7	TGCGCCAGCACAACGCGGGAGGGTCCCATCTACGAGCAGTACTTC	CASTTREGPIYEQYF
TRBD1	many	TRBV28	TRBJ1-3	TGTGCCAGCAGGCGACAGGGGCCTACTGGAAACACCATATATTTT	CASRRQGPTGNTIYF
.	many	TRBV5-1	TRBJ1-1	TGCGCCAGCAGGGTAGCGGAGACTGAAGCTTTCTTT	CASRVAETEAFF
TRBD1	many	TRBV12-3/TRBV12-4	TRBJ1-5	TGTGCCAGCAGTTACAGGGGGAGCAATCAGCCCCAGCATTTT	CASSYRGSNQPQHF
TRBD1	many	TRBV20-1	TRBJ1-2	TGCAGTGCTAGCTGGACAGGGGGGGACTATGGCTACACCTTC	CSASWTGGDYGYTF
TRBD1	many	TRBV27	TRBJ1-5	TGTGCCAGCAGTTTATACGGGACAGGGGGCAATCAGCCCCAGCATTTT	CASSLYGTGGNQPQHF
.	few	TRBV20-1	TRBJ1-5	TGCAGTGCTGGGGGTTGGGGCGTTCAGCCCCAGCATTTT	CSAGGWGVQPQHF
TRBD1	many	TRBV24-1	TRBJ2-3	TGTGCCACCAGTGATTTGGAGGGGGCCAAAAAATCAGATACGCAGTATTTT	CATSDLEGAKKSDTQYF
TRBD1	.	TRBV28	TRBJ2-7	TGTGCCAGCAGCCCCGGCTGGACAGGGGGAACCTACGAGCAGTACTTC	CASSPGWTGGTYEQYF
TRBD1	many	TRBV20-1	TRBJ2-3	TGCAGCGGGCTCGACAGGGTGGGCACAGATACGCAGTATTTT	CSGLDRVGTDTQYF
TRBD2	many	TRBV28	TRBJ2-1	TGTGCCAGCAGTGAGCGGGAGGGCCCAACACATGAGCAGTTCTTC	CASSEREGPTHEQFF
.	many	TRBV10-3	TRBJ2-1	TGTGCCATCAGTCAATCCTTTTCGGGACCCCTCGGGGATGAGCAGTTCTTC	CAISQSFSGPLGDEQFF
TRBD1	many	TRBV4-2	TRBJ1-2	TGTGCCAGCAGCCATGGACAGGCTTTTAACTATGGCTACACCTTC	CASSHGQAFNYGYTF
.	many	TRBV7-3	TRBJ1-2	TGTGCCAGCAGCTTTGGCAGCCAAGGAGGCTACACCTTC	CASSFGSQGGYTF
TRBD1	many	TRBV19	TRBJ1-5	TGTGCCAGTTCCCTCGGGACAGTTGACCAGCCCCAGCATTTT	CASSLGTVDQPQHF
.	.	TRBV29-1	TRBJ2-7	TGCAGCGTTGGGTTAATCTACGAGCAGTACTTC	CSVGLIYEQYF
TRBD2	many	TRBV20-1	TRBJ2-3	TGCAGTGCTAGAGGGAGACACCGGACTAGCGGGAGCACAGATACGCAGTATTTT	CSARGRHRTSGSTDTQYF
.	many	TRBV5-1	TRBJ2-1	TGCGCCAGCAGCTTGAGTGGAAATGAGCAGTTCTTC	CASSLSGNEQFF
.	many	TRBV5-1	TRBJ2-7	TGCGCCAGCAGCCCTGCGGGGGCTAGGTCCTACGAGCAGTACTTC	CASSPAGARSYEQYF
.	many	TRBV6-5	TRBJ2-2	TGTGCCAGCAGTCACACCAGGGACACCGGGGAGCTGTTTTTT	CASSHTRDTGELFF
.	many	TRBV12-3/TRBV12-4	TRBJ2-2	TGTGCCAGCAGTTCGGGGGGACAGAGCGCGAACACCGGGGAGCTGTTTTTT	CASSSGGQSANTGELFF
TRBD1	many	TRBV12-3/TRBV12-4	TRBJ1-2	TGTGCCAGCAGTTTAGGGGACAGGGGGCTCGGCTATGGCTACACCTTC	CASSLGDRGLGYGYTF
TRBD1	many	TRBV7-9	TRBJ1-2	TGTGCCAGCAGTATCACAGGGGGCCGGGACTATGGCTACACCTTC	CASSITGGRDYGYTF
.	few	TRBV20-1	TRBJ2-4	TGCAGTGCTAGTGGAGGGGGGACAGTCAAAAACATTCAGTACTTT	CSASGGGTVKNIQYF
TRBD1	many	TRBV9	TRBJ2-7	TGTGCCAGCAGCTTCAATACAGGGGCCGAGCAGTACTTC	CASSFNTGAEQYF
.	.	TRBV7-6	TRBJ2-3	TGTGCCAGCAGCTTGCAAGGGGCAAGGGCAGATACGCAGTATTTT	CASSLQGARADTQYF
.	few	TRBV7-6	TRBJ2-2	TGTGCCAGCAGCTTCCAGGACGGGACCGGGGAGCTGTTTTTT	CASSFQDGTGELFF
.	many	TRBV20-1	TRBJ1-5	TGCAGTGCTAGATGGAGCAATCAGCCCCAGCATTTT	CSARWSNQPQHF
TRBD2	many	TRBV5-1	TRBJ2-3	TGCGCCAGCAGCTTGCCTACGGGGGGTGATACGCAGTATTTT	CASSLPTGGDTQYF
TRBD1	many	TRBV30	TRBJ1-3	TGTGCCTGGAACCGGGACAGGGGTTACACCATATATTTT	CAWNRDRGYTIYF
.	many	TRBV4-3	TRBJ2-2	TGCGCCAGCAGCCAAGGGGGCGGGACAAGGGAGCTGTTTTTT	CASSQGGGTRELFF
.	many	TRBV29-1	TRBJ2-7	TGCAGCGGCCTAGAGCGGAGCTCCTACGAGCAGTACTTC	CSGLERSSYEQYF
.	many	TRBV12-3/TRBV12-4	TRBJ1-5	TGTGCCAGCAGGCTACAGCTAAACAATCAGCCCCAGCATTTT	CASRLQLNNQPQHF
.	many	TRBV9	TRBJ1-2	TGTGCCAGCAGCGTAGTCGGGGGCGGGTATGGCTACACCTTC	CASSVVGGGYGYTF
.	.	TRBV12-2	TRBJ2-1	TGTGCAAGTCGCTCGCTAGGCCGGCATGAGCAGTTCTTC	CASRSLGRHEQFF
TRBD2	few	TRBV11-1	TRBJ2-6	TGTGCCAGCAGCTTAGCGCGGGGGGCTGGGGCCAACGTCCTGACTTTC	CASSLARGAGANVLTF
.	few	TRBV7-2	TRBJ2-7	TGTGCCAGCAGCTACCAGCTCTACGAGCAGTACTTC	CASSYQLYEQYF
TRBD2	many	TRBV7-9	TRBJ2-3	TGTGCCAGCAGCTGGGGGACTAGCGGGGGCACAGATACGCAGTATTTT	CASSWGTSGGTDTQYF
.	many	TRBV6-1	TRBJ2-5	TGTGCCAGCAGTGAAATTCCGGGGCAAGAGACCCAGTACTTC	CASSEIPGQETQYF
TRBD2	many	TRBV5-1	TRBJ2-1	TGCGCCAGCAGCTTGGCGGGCCTAGCGGGAAGGAATGAGCAGTTCTTC	CASSLAGLAGRNEQFF
TRBD2	many	TRBV27	TRBJ2-5	TGTGCCAGCAGTTTCTCCGTTGGACTAGCGGGAGGGCCTTCGGAGACCCAGTACTTC	CASSFSVGLAGGPSETQYF
.	few	TRBV4-1	TRBJ2-5	TGCGCCAGCAGCCAAGATATGAGCTCCGACTCTTTTTATGCCCAGTACTTC	CASSQDMSSDSFYAQYF
.	many	TRBV24-1	TRBJ1-1	TGTGCCACCAGTGATTTGGTCGGACGAAGGACTGAAGCTTTCTTT	CATSDLVGRRTEAFF
TRBD2	many	TRBV7-9	TRBJ2-5	TGTGCCAGCAACAAGCGGGAGGGACAAGAGACCCAGTACTTC	CASNKREGQETQYF
.	.	TRBV7-3	TRBJ2-1	TGTGCCAGCAGCCCCGAAGTGGGGCCCTACAATGAGCAGTTCTTC	CASSPEVGPYNEQFF
.	many	TRBV30	TRBJ2-2	TGTGCCTGGAGTGAGGCCGAAACCGGGGAGCTGTTTTTT	CAWSEAETGELFF
.	many	TRBV7-2	TRBJ2-2	TGTGCCAGCAGCCTTCGGCTGGGGATGGCTGGGGAGCTGTTTTTT	CASSLRLGMAGELFF
.	many	TRBV14	TRBJ2-2	TGTGCCAGCAGCCAAGATTTTACGAGGCTTTTAGGCGGGGAGCTGTTTTTT	CASSQDFTRLLGGELFF
.	many	TRBV7-2	TRBJ2-5	TGTGCCAGCACCGAACAAGAGACCCAGTACTTC	CASTEQETQYF